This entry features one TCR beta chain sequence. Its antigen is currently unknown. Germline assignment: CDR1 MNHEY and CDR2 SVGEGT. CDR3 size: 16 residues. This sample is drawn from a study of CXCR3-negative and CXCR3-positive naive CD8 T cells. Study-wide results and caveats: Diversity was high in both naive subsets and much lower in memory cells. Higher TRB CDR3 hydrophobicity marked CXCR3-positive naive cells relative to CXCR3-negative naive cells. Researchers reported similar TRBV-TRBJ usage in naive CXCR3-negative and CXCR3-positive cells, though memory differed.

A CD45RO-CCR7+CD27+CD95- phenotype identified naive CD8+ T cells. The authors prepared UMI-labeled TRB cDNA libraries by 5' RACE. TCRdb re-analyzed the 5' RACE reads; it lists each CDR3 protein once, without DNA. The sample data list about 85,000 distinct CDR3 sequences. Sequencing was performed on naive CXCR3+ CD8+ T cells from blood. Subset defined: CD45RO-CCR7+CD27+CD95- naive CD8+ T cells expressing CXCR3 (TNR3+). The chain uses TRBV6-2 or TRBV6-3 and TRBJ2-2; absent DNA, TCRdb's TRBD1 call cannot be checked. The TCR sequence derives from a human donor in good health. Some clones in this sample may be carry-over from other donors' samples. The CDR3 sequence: CASSYLLDSNTGELFF.